The T cell receptor beta chain under discussion was sequenced for a study of cytomegalovirus exposure and HLA in healthy donors. PCR primers comprised 60 Vbeta and 13 Jbeta primers. TCRdb's copy holds only in-frame clones and misses some; the assay was immunoSEQ multiplex PCR. Counted here are some 93,000 clones, about 79% occurring once; the ten biggest clones make up approximately 3.8%. Sequencing was carried out using PBMCs. This sequence originates from a middle-aged man in good health and CMV-seronegative.

The CDR3 nucleotides read TGTGCCAGCAGTGAAGCGTACAGGGTTCGGGGCACCGGGGAGCTGTTTTTT. Protein product: CASSEAYRVRGTGELFF. The genes are TRBV2 and TRBJ2-2; possibly TRBD1 for D (6 bases). Germline-derived CDR1 and CDR2 are SNHLY and FYNNEI. This CDR3 region has 17 residues. Deletions cut 0 bases from V and 4 bases from J, with 15 bases between.